One sample yielded the 3 T cell receptor beta chains listed below, sequenced in a study of blood T cell dynamics during melanoma immunotherapy. Time point indicated: week 3, after first cycle of checkpoint inhibitor. Assay used: immunoSEQ multiplex PCR; TCRdb lists only in-frame clones, some missing. The table lists under 20,000 clones, roughly 87% of them singletons. Here the sequenced sample was blood, taken from a patient treated with checkpoint blockade. The receptor source for this set is a human donor with melanoma.

Written as DNA, the CDR3 is TGTGCCAGCAGTGTTCTGACAGGGGGAAGTGGCAATGAGCAGTTCTTC. This sequence encodes CASSVLTGGSGNEQFF. This sequence joins TRBV6-1 and TRBJ2-1; 9 positions agree with TRBD1. The V and J ends lost 4 bases and 6 bases, in that order; junction bases with no gene match: 10. Germline CDR1 and CDR2: MNHNS and SASEGT. The CDR3 totals 16 residues.

The rearrangement joins TRBV4-2 to TRBJ2-5, with 8 positions matching TRBD2. The closer fit of TRBJ2-7 to the DNA end suggests the J call may be wrong. The CDR3 has 14 residues. The germline gives CDR1 LGHNA, CDR2 YNFKEQ. CDR3 region: CASSQTSGTYEQYF. Here the CDR3 DNA reads TGTGCCAGCAGCCAAACTAGCGGTACCTACGAGCAGTACTTC.

This clone was seen a handful of times. The V and J genes are TRBV19 and TRBJ2-5, with D hard to call. CDR3 length: 13 residues. Germline V gives CDR1 LNHDA, CDR2 SQIVND (reference sequence). The germline V and J ends were trimmed by 3 bases and 5 bases, with 10 bases remaining between them. The CDR3 reads CASSMPEVETQYF. CDR3 DNA sequence: TGTGCCAGTAGTATGCCCGAGGTGGAGACCCAGTACTTC.